A single sample is the source of the 8 T cell receptor beta chains below, sequenced in a study of beta chain features in type 1 diabetes. Study-wide points: TCRB CDR3 length was moderately but significantly reduced in all four CD4+ subsets of Type 1 diabetes patients.

The study reverse transcribed the entire isolated RNA, so it sequenced expressed TCRB transcripts. Sequenced by immunoSEQ multiplex PCR; TCRdb stores in-frame clones only, minus some. Here the sample spans around 650,000 clones, 9.5% to 15% being singletons. No antigens are known for them. Sequencing was performed on naive CD4+ T cells from blood. Every receptor here comes from a man aged 25 to 45 with type 1 diabetes.

This clone showed up just a few times. The chain recombines TRBV18 with TRBJ1-1; TRBD1 might be the D (5 bases). Trimming took off 3 bases at V and 0 bases at J, with 14 bases between the two ends. CDR1 KGHSH and CDR2 LQKENI come from the germline V gene. This CDR3 region has 16 residues. The CDR3 loop reads CASSPRVGPMNTEAFF. The DNA for the CDR3 is TGTGCCAGCTCACCCAGGGTCGGCCCGATGAACACTGAAGCTTTCTTT.

This chain links TRBV7-9 with TRBJ1-1, with D hard to call. V was clipped by 5 bases and J by 1 base, with 14 bases between them. Per germline, CDR1 SEHNR and CDR2 FQNEAQ (reference sequence). This CDR3 has 15 residues. Here the CDR3 reads CASSTPRTENTEAFF. The DNA of the CDR3 is TGTGCCAGCAGCACCCCCCGGACGGAGAACACTGAAGCTTTCTTT. Filled out from reference TRBV7-9 and TRBJ1-1, the complete variable domain reads DTGVSQNPRHKITKRGQNVTFRCDPISEHNRLYWYRQTLGQGPEFLTYFQNEAQLEKSRLLSDRFSAERPKGSFSTLEIQRTEQGDSAMYLCASSTPRTENTEAFFGQGTRLTVV.

This clone was counted a few times. Other DNA sequences in this sample translate to the same CDR3. The chain uses TRBV9 and TRBJ1-1; 7 bases are shared with TRBD1. Trimming cost V 4 bases and J 0 bases; bases outside gene matches: 6. Germline CDR1 reads SGDLS; CDR2 reads YYNGEE. This CDR3 comprises 15 residues. The CDR3 sequence: CASSPRQGMNTEAFF. The DNA for the CDR3 is TGTGCCAGCAGCCCTCGACAGGGAATGAACACTGAAGCTTTCTTT.

The rearrangement joins TRBV5-1 to TRBJ2-3; TRBD1 might be the D (6 bases). CDR1 and CDR2 from the germline V gene are SGHRS and YFSETQ. The CDR3 is 15 amino acids. V lost 0 bases and J 5 bases, leaving 13 bases between the germline ends. The chain's CDR3 is CASSLARQGRDTQYF. The CDR3 DNA reads TGCGCCAGCAGCTTGGCCCGGCAGGGGAGAGATACGCAGTATTTT.

This clone has more than one count but fewer than ten. This chain connects TRBV7-3 to TRBJ2-7, with D possibly TRBD1 on 5 matching bases. The germline V gene has CDR1 SGHTA and CDR2 FQGTGA. The CDR3 runs 14 residues. Trimming removed 6 bases from V and 6 bases from J, with 18 bases in between. The CDR3 sequence: CASRSQGGSSEQYF. CDR3 sequence (DNA): TGTGCCAGCAGATCCCAGGGCGGTTCTTCCGAGCAGTACTTC.

This clone was detected only a few times. Within the sample, other DNA sequences also encode this same CDR3. The chain couples TRBV5-1 to TRBJ1-4; the D gene is possibly TRBD1 (5 bases). CDR1 and CDR2 from the germline V gene are SGHRS and YFSETQ. V lost 0 bases, J lost 7 bases, and 10 bases lay in between. The CDR3 runs 14 residues. As DNA, the CDR3 is TGCGCCAGCAGCTTGGGGCAGGGTGGTGAAAAACTGTTTTTT. Amino acids: CASSLGQGGEKLFF.

This chain uses TRBV7-2 with TRBJ1-5, with a tentative D call TRBD1 (5 bases). From germline, CDR1 is SGHTA and CDR2 FQGNSA. The ends were cut back, 0 bases at V and 5 bases at J, with 8 bases in the middle. The CDR3 contains 14 residues. This chain's CDR3 is CASSLASRDQPQHF. CDR3 sequence (DNA): TGTGCCAGCAGCTTAGCGAGCAGGGATCAGCCCCAGCATTTT.

The chain combines TRBV7-9 with TRBJ2-3; TRBD2 agrees at 9 bases. This CDR3 spans 15 amino acids. The germline gives CDR1 SEHNR, CDR2 FQNEAQ (reference sequence). V lost 4 bases to trimming and J lost 8 bases; unmatched junction nucleotides: 10. The CDR3 here is CASSSTGTSLGTQYF. The CDR3 bases are TGTGCCAGCAGCTCAACTGGGACTAGCCTCGGTACGCAGTATTTT.